This TCR beta chain was identified in a study of T cells in localized non-small cell lung cancer. Whole-study results and caveats: In adjacent lung appeared a median around 56 of the top 100 tumor clones.

Assay used: immunoSEQ multiplex PCR; TCRdb lists only in-frame clones, some missing. This table holds approximately 35,000 clones, roughly 90% found once. This clone was found once. Antigen: not known. This CDR3 has 16 amino acids. CDR1 and CDR2 from the germline V gene are ENHRY and SYGVKD. V was pared by 3 bases and J by 1 base, with 10 bases between. The sequence derives from a man aged 40-75 years with stage I lung adenocarcinoma. The rearrangement links TRBV10-3 to TRBJ1-6; D is perhaps TRBD1 (6 bases). Here the sequenced sample was peripheral blood, taken before any cancer treatment. The CDR3 loop reads CAISEEGGSYNSPLHF. Here the CDR3 DNA reads TGTGCCATCAGTGAAGAAGGGGGATCCTATAATTCACCCCTCCACTTT.